The sequence of this T cell receptor delta chain was determined in a study of DNA immune sequencing with unique molecular identifiers (dated by TCRdb to 2019 to 2021). About the investigation overall: Immunomagnetic cell separation was used to enrich gammadelta T cells from buffy coats, and the genomic DNA of the enriched gammadelta T cells was sequenced. Fluorescence-activated cell sorting was used to enrich gammadelta T cells from the PBMC of over 9 healthy individuals. To compare enriched and non-enriched samples, 85 to 100 ng of enriched gammadelta T-cell DNA and 1 ug of non-enriched PBMC DNA were sequenced. The study developed and validated an ultrasensitive DNA-based TRD repertoire sequencing method using PCR-introduced unique molecular identifiers. Validation of the method was performed on synthetic reference molecules and on blood samples from healthy individuals. Healthy individuals were used as donors, and sorted peripheral blood gammadelta T cells were profiled from about 10 of these donors.

General findings and caveats noted by the study authors: Novel TRD sequences not targeted by the primers cannot be detected with the primer-based approach. Among clonotypes in healthy donors, the most frequent TRD rearrangement was TRDV2 paired with TRDJ1. TRD repertoire diversity differed among healthy donors, and several donors were highly oligoclonal, with the top 5 clonotypes making up more than half of productive molecules.

V is cut back by 0 bases and J by 0 bases, with 5 bases in the junction unmatched. The CDR3 starts with the cysteine, ends with the phenylalanine, and has 20 residues. Only the CDR3 portion is preserved as DNA: 60 bases, with reading frame beginning at the first base. The germline V gene specifies GEAIGNYY as CDR1 and EKD as CDR2. This clone came up many times. No antigen is known for it. No base-level quality is on record; no much larger clone is a single base apart. This same CDR3 is encoded by further DNA sequences in the sample. Library prep was done by multiplex PCR. A 32-plex assay, with primers for all 8 TRDV and 4 TRDJ genes spanning the CDR3, was used to amplify the genomic DNA. A 12-nucleotide UMI was introduced during two to three barcoding PCR cycles, after which a second PCR was performed with Illumina adapter primers. AMPure XP beads were used to purify the libraries, and library quality was checked on a Fragment Analyzer using the HS NGS Fragment kit. An Illumina MiniSeq mid-output kit with around 19% PhiX and 150 cycles of paired-end reads was used for sequencing. From the authors' description of their analysis: MIGEC version 1.2.9 was used to process reads, grouping reads by UMI and building error-corrected consensus sequences. For post-processing, modified scripts from VDJtools version 1.2.1 were used together with the tcR R package. Via CATT, TCRdb reprocessed the public reads, and rows with identical DNA were then joined. The V and J calls were determined by TCRdb, not by the authors. This sample has some 2,500 delta-chain clones in its table, and under 8.5% of those were observed once. Approximately 54% of the sample belongs to the ten largest clones.

The TCR was taken from a human donor in good health. Material: gamma-delta T cells enriched from blood buffy coat, or unenriched PBMCs (not recorded which). Recombination joined TRDV2 with TRDJ3, and TRDD3 aligns with 12 junction nucleotides. Here is the DNA: TGTGCCTGTGACACCATGTCTGGGGGATACGCCTCCTGGGACACCCGACAGATGTTTTTC. Translated, it gives CACDTMSGGYASWDTRQMFF.